The next 17 T cell receptor beta chains were all read from a single sample in a study of T cell responses to AZD1222 COVID-19 vaccine. Profiling relied on immunoSEQ multiplex PCR, and the TCRdb table lists in-frame clones only, not all of them. The sample has about 170,000 clones; just over 90% are singletons. Source: peripheral blood, taken on day 0 of AZD1222 vaccination. Source of these receptors: an adult in good health.

The genes are TRBV7-8 and TRBJ1-5, with TRBD1 identical over 7 bases. CDR1 is SGHVS and CDR2 is FQNEAQ in the germline V gene. There are 13 residues in the CDR3. V was pared by 10 bases and J by 0 bases, with 3 bases of the junction left unmatched. CDR3 in DNA: TGTGCCACCAGGGGGGATAGCAATCAGCCCCAGCATTTT. Its translation: CATRGDSNQPQHF.

The chain couples TRBV5-4 to TRBJ2-6, with 7 bases aligning to TRBD1. The germline CDR1 and CDR2 sequences are SGHNT and YYREEE (reference sequence). The CDR3 spans 16 residues. V was clipped by 4 bases and J by 2 bases; unmatched bases: 6. The CDR3 here is CASSPYDRAGANVLTF. For the CDR3, the DNA is TGTGCCAGCAGCCCATACGACAGGGCTGGGGCCAACGTCCTGACTTTC. Based on the CDR3 plus reference TRBV5-4 and TRBJ2-6, the full variable domain is ETGVTQSPTHLIKTRGQQVTLRCSSQSGHNTVSWYQQALGQGPQFIFQYYREEENGRGNFPPRFSGLQFPNYSSELNVNALELDDSALYLCASSPYDRAGANVLTFGAGSRLTVL.

The genes are TRBV3-1 (or the pseudogene TRBV3-2) and TRBJ2-1; 12 bases align to TRBD2. Trimming removed 5 bases from V and 8 bases from J; junction bases left unmatched: 10. Germline CDR1 LGHDT, CDR2 YNNKEL (reference sequence). The CDR3 loop spans 16 amino acids. This CDR3 is CASSSGTSGPGDEQFF. CDR3 nucleotide sequence: TGTGCCAGCAGCTCTGGGACTAGCGGGCCTGGCGATGAGCAGTTCTTC.

This chain links TRBV6-5 with TRBJ1-2; no clear D. The germline gives CDR1 MNHEY, CDR2 SVGAGI. CDR3 length equals 10 residues. Trimming took off 8 bases at V and 8 bases at J, with 9 bases between the two ends. As DNA, the CDR3 is TGTGCCAGCCTCCTTCCGGGCTACACCTTC. Its protein product is CASLLPGYTF.

The chain links TRBV21-1 to TRBJ1-1; the table's D call, TRBD1, has no DNA check behind it. TRBV21-1 has pseudogene status. This CDR3 has 14 amino acids. The CDR3 DNA follows: TGTGCCAGCAGCTCTCGGACAGGGGGCTTTGAAGCTTTCTTT. Protein sequence: CASSSRTGGFEAFF.

V usage is TRBV5-1 and J usage is TRBJ1-3; TRBD1 matches 7 bases. Germline CDR1 is SGHRS and CDR2 is YFSETQ. V trimming: 0 bases; J trimming: 4 bases; junction bases outside the gene matches: 1. The CDR3 totals 14 residues. Here the CDR3 DNA reads TGCGCCAGCAGCTTGGACAGGGGAGGAAACACCATATATTTT. Protein sequence: CASSLDRGGNTIYF.

In nucleotides, the CDR3 is TGTGCCAGCAGCTCTACGGGGAGGATCTATGGCTACACCTTC. It specifies CASSSTGRIYGYTF. This sequence joins TRBV6-5 and TRBJ1-2; D gene ambiguous. The V end lost 6 bases, the J end lost 4 bases, and 15 bases lay between the germline ends. This CDR3 has 14 residues. Germline-derived CDR1 and CDR2 are MNHEY and SVGAGI.

V is TRBV13 and J is TRBJ2-7; D may correspond to TRBD1 or TRBD2 (6 bases each). The CDR3 contains 15 residues. V was shortened by 4 bases and J by 1 base, with 14 bases between the two germline ends. Germline loops: CDR1 PRHDT, CDR2 FYEKMQ (reference sequence). CDR3 in DNA: TGTGCCAGCAGCTATTACAGGAGGGGGTCCTACGAGCAGTACTTC. Translated, it gives CASSYYRRGSYEQYF.

The V and J genes are TRBV6-5 and TRBJ2-7; TRBD2 is a possible D gene (5 bases). The CDR3 runs 13 residues. The ends were cut back, 2 bases at V and 3 bases at J, with 8 bases in the middle. Germline loops: CDR1 MNHEY, CDR2 SVGAGI. CDR3 bases: TGTGCCAGCAGTTACGGACTCAGCTACGAGCAGTACTTC. Residues: CASSYGLSYEQYF.

The chain is built from TRBV4-1 and TRBJ2-7; D remains unclear. Germline loops: CDR1 MGHRA, CDR2 YSYEKL. This CDR3 contains 13 residues. Trimming shortened V by 1 base and J by 5 bases, and 9 bases separated the two germline ends. The CDR3 nucleotides read TGCGCCAGCAGCCAAGTAGAATGGAACGAGCAGTACTTC. It specifies CASSQVEWNEQYF.

The chain is built from TRBV3-1 (or the pseudogene TRBV3-2) and TRBJ2-7; D is possibly TRBD1 or TRBD2 (6 bases each). Germline CDR1 LGHDT, CDR2 YNNKEL (reference sequence). The V and J ends lost 1 base and 6 bases respectively, with 13 bases between them. The CDR3 sequence is 14 residues long. The CDR3 loop is CASSQVGGESEQYF. DNA of the CDR3: TGTGCCAGCAGCCAAGTCGGGGGCGAATCCGAGCAGTACTTC.

This clone appeared once. V is TRBV19 and J is TRBJ1-6, with unresolved D. V was cut by 6 bases and J by 6 bases, with 15 bases left in between. CDR3 length: 15 residues. In germline, CDR1 is LNHDA, CDR2 SQIVND (reference sequence). The CDR3 sequence: CASSFGRRANSPLHF. The CDR3 DNA reads as TGTGCCAGTAGCTTTGGCCGAAGGGCTAATTCACCCCTCCACTTT.

V gene TRBV18 combines with J gene TRBJ2-7, with 8 bases that match TRBD1. CDR3 length equals 14 residues. CDR1 KGHSH and CDR2 LQKENI come from the germline V gene. Unmatched junction bases numbered 7, after V lost 4 bases and J lost 5 bases. Here the CDR3 reads CASSLSGGRDEQYF. CDR3 DNA sequence: TGTGCCAGCTCACTCTCAGGGGGCAGGGACGAGCAGTACTTC.

The chain carries TRBV9 and TRBJ2-4; D is undetermined. Germline lookup yields CDR1 SGDLS and CDR2 YYNGEE. The CDR3 runs to 14 residues. Trimming left V 4 bases short and J 2 bases short, with 10 bases between. The CDR3 protein is CASSPTTTKNIQYF. The CDR3 coding sequence is TGTGCCAGCAGCCCGACGACAACCAAAAACATTCAGTACTTC.

The chain has TRBV6-5 and TRBJ1-1; D gene ambiguous. This CDR3 has 10 amino acids. Germline V gives CDR1 MNHEY, CDR2 SVGAGI. With 6 bases removed from V and 7 bases from J, the gap between germline ends came to 6 bases. The CDR3 protein is CASSYNEAFF. The CDR3 coding sequence is TGTGCCAGCAGCTATAATGAAGCTTTCTTT.

The V and J genes are TRBV18 and TRBJ1-5, with a weak D call TRBD1 (5 bases). V gave up 2 bases and J gave up 1 base, with 12 bases separating them. This CDR3 spans 16 amino acids. Germline V gene sequence: CDR1 KGHSH, CDR2 LQKENI. In DNA, the CDR3 is TGTGCCAGCTCACCAGCGGGAGCAGGGAGCAATCAGCCCCAGCATTTT. Protein: CASSPAGAGSNQPQHF.

The chain joins TRBV7-8 to TRBJ1-5; 7 bases are shared with TRBD1. Germline V lookup: CDR1 SGHVS, CDR2 FQNEAQ. J lost 4 bases, V lost 4 bases, and 16 bases had no gene match. The CDR3 runs 18 residues. The CDR3, as DNA: TGTGCCAGCAGCTCTATGGGGACAGACCCTTATTGGAATCAGCCCCAGCATTTT. Protein product: CASSSMGTDPYWNQPQHF.